Listed here are 11 T cell receptor beta chains from one sample, sequenced in a study of cytomegalovirus exposure and HLA in healthy donors. 60 Vbeta and 13 Jbeta primers were used in PCR. Some clones are missing from TCRdb's copy, which holds only in-frame ones; the method was immunoSEQ multiplex PCR. The table shows roughly 200,000 clones, with approximately 90% occurring only once. Sequencing used PBMCs. The receptors here all came from a boy aged 2 to 10 in good health and CMV-seronegative.

CDR3 DNA: TGTGCCAGCAGCTTAAGGACAACGAACACTGAAGCTTTCTTT. Translated, it gives CASSLRTTNTEAFF. V usage is TRBV7-2 and J usage is TRBJ1-1, with TRBD1 as a possible D gene (5 bases). V was shortened by 2 bases and J by 1 base, with 8 bases between the two germline ends. The CDR3 has 14 residues. The germline V gene has CDR1 SGHTA and CDR2 FQGNSA.

The chain couples TRBV5-1 to TRBJ1-1, with D possibly matching TRBD1 (6 bases). Trimming took off 0 bases at V and 0 bases at J, with 12 bases between the two ends. Germline CDR1 and CDR2: SGHRS and YFSETQ. The CDR3 is 16 residues long. The chain's CDR3 is CASSLGDTYMNTEAFF. The CDR3 DNA is TGCGCCAGCAGCTTGGGGGACACTTATATGAACACTGAAGCTTTCTTT.

This clone has just a few counts. The genes are TRBV6-6 and TRBJ1-4; D gene unclear. CDR1 is MNHNY, CDR2 SVGAGI, per germline (reference sequence). Trimming shortened V by 7 bases and J by 4 bases, and 7 bases separated the two germline ends. The CDR3 is 12 residues long. DNA for the CDR3: TGTGCCAGCAACTCCTTTAATGAAAAACTGTTTTTT. It translates to CASNSFNEKLFF.

This clone was detected ten times or more. The chain joins TRBV27 to TRBJ2-7; 15 positions match TRBD2. After removal of 5 bases from V and 4 bases from J, the junction contained 3 bases not matched to a gene. CDR1 is MNHEY, CDR2 SMNVEV, per germline (reference sequence). This CDR3 contains 15 residues. The CDR3, as DNA: TGTGCCAGCAGTAGGGGGACTAGCGGGGGGTACGAGCAGTACTTC. This gives the protein CASSRGTSGGYEQYF.

In this sample, this clone turned up a few times. This rearrangement joins TRBV6-5 to TRBJ1-4; no definite D call. The CDR3 contains 11 residues. Germline V gives CDR1 MNHEY, CDR2 SVGAGI. V lost 6 bases, J lost 8 bases, and 7 bases lay in between. CDR3 sequence reads: CASRSQEKLFF. The CDR3 region has the DNA TGTGCCAGCAGGTCACAAGAAAAACTGTTTTTT.

About this clone itself: At the DNA level, this CDR3 is encoded by other sequences in the same sample as well. The chain has TRBV5-1 and TRBJ2-5; D is uncertain. Germline V gives CDR1 SGHRS, CDR2 YFSETQ. Trimming shortened V by 1 base and J by 2 bases, and 6 bases separated the two germline ends. CDR3 size: 13 residues. CDR3 in amino acids: CASSLQVQETQYF. Here the CDR3 DNA reads TGCGCCAGCAGCTTGCAGGTACAAGAGACCCAGTACTTC. The whole variable domain, remainder taken from reference TRBV5-1 and TRBJ2-5, is KAGVTQTPRYLIKTRGQQVTLSCSPISGHRSVSWYQQTPGQGLQFLFEYFSETQRNKGNFPGRFSGRQFSNSRSEMNVSTLELGDSALYLCASSLQVQETQYFGPGTRLLVL.

This rearrangement joins TRBV6-4 to TRBJ1-3, with D hard to call. Germline CDR1 MRHNA, CDR2 SNTAGT. Trimming pared 4 bases from V and 0 bases from J, leaving 13 bases between. CDR3 length equals 16 residues. The DNA for the CDR3 is TGTGCCAGCAGTGTAAAAATGGCCTCCTCTGGAAACACCATATATTTT. This gives the protein CASSVKMASSGNTIYF.

V usage is TRBV30 and J usage is TRBJ1-6, with D maybe TRBD1 (6 bases). The CDR3 runs to 16 residues. Per germline, CDR1 GTSNPN and CDR2 SVGIG (reference sequence). V was clipped by 2 bases and J by 8 bases, with 19 bases between them. CDR3 coding DNA: TGTGCCTGGAGTACCGGACAGTCCCGGACTTATTCACCCCTCCACTTT. Translated, it gives CAWSTGQSRTYSPLHF. The complete variable domain, with remaining parts taken from reference TRBV30 and TRBJ1-6, reads SQTIHQWPATLVQPVGSPLSLECTVEGTSNPNLYWYRQAAGRGLQLLFYSVGIGQISSEVPQNLSASRPQDRQFILSSKKLLLSDSGFYLCAWSTGQSRTYSPLHFGNGTRLTVT.

This clone was counted a single time. This chain joins TRBV19 and TRBJ2-2; 7 bases are a match to TRBD2. With V trimmed by 4 bases and J by 2 bases, 4 bases remained unmatched. The germline V gene has CDR1 LNHDA and CDR2 SQIVND (reference sequence). CDR3 length: 15 amino acids. This chain's CDR3 is CASSTAGVNTGELFF. DNA for the CDR3: TGTGCCAGTAGTACTGCGGGAGTTAACACCGGGGAGCTGTTTTTT.

The CDR3 sequence: CASSAQLDFYNEQFF. The CDR3 region has the DNA TGTGCCAGCAGCGCCCAACTAGATTTCTACAATGAGCAGTTCTTC. The chain joins TRBV9 to TRBJ2-1; D is possibly TRBD2 (5 bases). This CDR3 comprises 15 residues. Per germline, CDR1 SGDLS and CDR2 YYNGEE. The ends were cut back, 3 bases at V and 3 bases at J, with 13 bases in the middle.

The chain carries TRBV15 and TRBJ1-1; TRBD1 aligns across 8 bases. The CDR3 totals 14 residues. Germline CDR1 reads LNHNV; CDR2 reads YYDKDF (reference sequence). The ends lost 0 bases at V and 5 bases at J; junction bases unmatched: 2. DNA for the CDR3: TGTGCCACCAGCAGAGAGACAGGGGTGACTGAAGCTTTCTTT. Translation gives CATSRETGVTEAFF.